This is a list of T cell receptor beta chains from one sample in a study of T-cell memory formation after mild COVID-19. TCRdb re-called the 5' RACE reads with MiXCR, one entry per CDR3 protein. This repertoire shows around 390,000 distinct CDR3 sequences, roughly 15% found once; its top ten account for roughly 21%. Input material: PBMCs or a T cell subset sorted from them (not recorded which). These receptors were taken from a man aged 18 to 30 who had mild COVID-19 (a few samples of this study predate the infection). Cell type and time point are not known. The CDR3 runs from the conserved cysteine through the conserved F or W. Fields, in order: J gene, V gene, clone size, D gene, CDR3 protein, CDR3 DNA. The D gene is left open where the match is weak. Clone size is stated in some rows and not others, as once, few, many or a class when expanded.

TRBJ2-7 TRBV10-2 many . CASSESYEQYF TGCGCCAGCAGTGAGTCGTATGAGCAGTACTTC
TRBJ2-1 TRBV19 . . CASSTVNEQFF TGTGCCAGTTCCACGGTAAATGAGCAGTTCTTC
TRBJ2-7 TRBV20-1 few TRBD2 CSATLSGGPYEQYF TGCAGTGCTACTCTAAGCGGGGGTCCCTACGAGCAGTACTTC
TRBJ1-5 TRBV12-3/TRBV12-4 many . CASSSGYNQPQHF TGTGCCAGCAGTTCAGGGTACAATCAGCCCCAGCATTTT
TRBJ2-3 TRBV7-8 few . CASSPTRVRFTDTQYF TGTGCCAGCAGCCCTACGCGGGTTCGGTTCACAGATACGCAGTATTTT
TRBJ1-2 TRBV4-1 . . CASSPPSGQRIYGYTF TGCGCCAGCAGCCCCCCTTCAGGGCAGAGGATTTATGGCTACACCTTC
TRBJ2-1 TRBV7-6 . TRBD2 CASSLASLAGDLQFF TGTGCCAGCAGCTTAGCATCTCTAGCGGGGGACCTTCAGTTCTTC
TRBJ2-5 TRBV11-2 . . CASSRALQETQYF TGTGCCAGCAGCAGGGCCCTTCAAGAGACCCAGTACTTC
TRBJ1-6 TRBV5-1 . TRBD1 CASSSGQENSPLHF TGCGCCAGCAGCTCGGGACAGGAGAATTCACCCCTCCACTTT
TRBJ1-1 TRBV3-1 . . CASSTQTNTEAFF TGTGCCAGCTCCACACAGACGAACACTGAAGCTTTCTTT
TRBJ2-5 TRBV20-1 few . CSARGAGETQYF TGCAGTGCTAGAGGTGCGGGGGAGACCCAGTACTTC
TRBJ2-5 TRBV5-1 . . CASREQQETQYF TGCGCCAGCAGGGAACAGCAAGAGACCCAGTACTTC
TRBJ2-5 TRBV29-1 . TRBD1 CSTRSPGRGETQYF TGCAGCACTAGGTCCCCTGGCAGGGGGGAGACCCAGTACTTC
TRBJ1-2 TRBV5-6 . . CASSYYPGNYGYTF TGTGCCAGCAGTTATTACCCGGGGAACTATGGCTACACCTTC
TRBJ2-7 TRBV12-3/TRBV12-4 many TRBD1 CASRYGTGALPEQYF TGTGCCAGCAGATACGGTACAGGGGCCCTCCCCGAGCAGTACTTC
TRBJ1-1 TRBV10-3 . . CAIRDGGQGGTEAFF TGTGCCATCAGGGACGGGGGGCAGGGCGGCACTGAAGCTTTCTTT
TRBJ2-5 TRBV7-4 . . CARIDGTLKAGETQYF TGTGCCAGGATCGACGGGACTCTAAAAGCTGGGGAGACCCAGTACTTC
TRBJ1-2 TRBV4-1 few . CASSPRGLRDYGYTF TGCGCCAGCAGCCCCCGGGGTCTCAGGGACTATGGCTACACCTTC
TRBJ2-2 TRBV7-3 . . CASSPTVGGPGELFF TGTGCCAGCAGCCCGACGGTGGGGGGGCCCGGGGAGCTGTTTTTT
TRBJ2-2 TRBV12-3/TRBV12-4 many TRBD2 CASRTSGSNTGELFF TGTGCCAGCAGGACTAGCGGCTCGAACACCGGGGAGCTGTTTTTT
TRBJ2-3 TRBV2 . . CASTTGPQVTQYF TGTGCCAGCACTACAGGACCCCAGGTTACGCAGTATTTT
TRBJ2-7 TRBV7-2 . . CASSLANTARYEQYF TGTGCCAGCAGCTTAGCCAACACGGCCAGGTACGAGCAGTACTTC
TRBJ2-2 TRBV5-5 few . CASSFGGSELFF TGTGCCAGCAGCTTCGGGGGTAGCGAGCTGTTTTTT
TRBJ1-1 TRBV5-1 many TRBD1 CASSYRDRGTEAFF TGCGCCAGCAGCTACCGGGACAGGGGGACTGAAGCTTTCTTT
TRBJ2-7 TRBV19 . . CASSTRTVLLYEQYF TGTGCCAGTAGTACCCGGACAGTCCTCCTCTACGAGCAGTACTTC
TRBJ1-2 TRBV4-1 . . CASSQGGSNYGYTF TGCGCCAGCAGCCAAGGGGGCTCGAACTATGGCTACACCTTC
TRBJ2-5 TRBV11-2 . TRBD1 CASRSNRGRETQYF TGTGCCAGCAGGTCGAACAGGGGGAGGGAGACCCAGTACTTC
TRBJ2-1 TRBV4-3 . TRBD1 CASSPDRGYNEQFF TGCGCCAGCAGCCCCGACAGGGGATACAATGAGCAGTTCTTC
TRBJ1-2 TRBV4-2 . . CASRSLGELDGYTF TGTGCCAGCAGGTCACTAGGGGAATTGGATGGCTACACCTTC
TRBJ1-2 TRBV5-1 many . CASSLGPANYGYTF TGCGCCAGCAGCTTGGGTCCAGCTAACTATGGCTACACCTTC
TRBJ1-2 TRBV7-2 . . CASRADTYYGYTF TGTGCCAGCAGAGCAGACACCTACTATGGCTACACCTTC
TRBJ1-2 TRBV12-3/TRBV12-4 . . CASSLQGFYGYTF TGTGCCAGCAGCCTACAGGGTTTCTATGGCTACACCTTC
TRBJ2-3 TRBV30 few TRBD1 CAWRDRGSDTQYF TGTGCCTGGCGGGACAGGGGTTCAGATACGCAGTATTTT
TRBJ2-7 TRBV5-1 . . CASSRRRAGDSYEQYF TGCGCCAGCAGCCGCCGCCGGGCAGGAGATTCCTACGAGCAGTACTTC
TRBJ1-1 TRBV6-2/TRBV6-3 few . CASGLGRRNTEAFF TGTGCCAGCGGGCTGGGACGGAGGAACACTGAAGCTTTCTTT
TRBJ2-2 TRBV20-1 . . CSARGVRAGELFF TGCAGTGCCAGGGGTGTGCGGGCCGGGGAGCTGTTTTTT
TRBJ2-7 TRBV20-1 many TRBD2 CSARARLAGGRGEQYF TGCAGTGCTAGAGCGCGACTAGCGGGGGGGCGGGGCGAGCAGTACTTC
TRBJ2-3 TRBV28 . TRBD1 CASSEDRQSQDTQYF TGTGCCAGCAGTGAGGACAGGCAATCTCAAGATACGCAGTATTTT
TRBJ2-3 TRBV4-1 . TRBD2 CASSHSGALTSDTQYF TGCGCCAGCAGCCACAGCGGGGCCCTTACAAGTGATACGCAGTATTTT
TRBJ2-3 TRBV7-2 . . CASKADTQYF TGTGCCAGCAAAGCAGATACGCAGTATTTT
TRBJ2-1 TRBV24-1 few . CATSDGRARGGRSYNEQFF TGTGCCACCAGTGACGGACGGGCCAGGGGAGGGAGGTCCTACAATGAGCAGTTCTTC
TRBJ1-5 TRBV6-6 few . CASSYSSSSGQPQHF TGTGCCAGCAGTTACTCGAGCTCGTCGGGTCAGCCCCAGCATTTT
TRBJ2-5 TRBV7-2 . . CASSQEGGRETQYF TGTGCCAGCAGCCAGGAAGGAGGGCGGGAGACCCAGTACTTC
TRBJ1-1 TRBV6-5 . . CASSYSPPKVNTEAFF TGTGCCAGCAGTTACTCTCCCCCGAAAGTGAACACTGAAGCTTTCTTT
TRBJ2-4 TRBV7-9 many . CASSLVLGGDIQYF TGTGCCAGCAGCTTAGTGTTGGGCGGTGACATTCAGTACTTC
TRBJ2-7 TRBV7-2 few . CASSRLRETYEQYF TGTGCCAGCAGCCGCCTCCGGGAGACCTACGAGCAGTACTTC
TRBJ2-2 TRBV5-6 . TRBD2 CASSLEGGLVNTGELFF TGTGCCAGCAGCTTGGAGGGTGGACTAGTGAACACCGGGGAGCTGTTTTTT
TRBJ2-3 TRBV4-3 . . CASSQVRGGFADTQYF TGCGCCAGCAGCCAAGTGAGAGGGGGTTTCGCAGATACGCAGTATTTT